These 18 T cell receptor beta chains originate from one sample sequenced in a study of T cells in Graves' hyperthyroidism and ophthalmopathy. Authors of the study amplified TCR beta CDR3 regions from RNA transcripts. HTBI primers were the set used in a first-round RT-PCR of the TCR CDR3. TCRdb passed the multiplex PCR reads through MiXCR, listing each CDR3 protein once. This sample yields under 350,000 distinct CDR3 sequences, of which 18% are seen a single time; roughly 49% belongs to the top ten. The specimen sequenced was blood. The receptors stem from a woman aged 45-65 years with Graves' hyperthyroidism.

This clonotype was observed a handful of times. The chain employs TRBV2 and TRBJ2-1, with TRBD2 matching 11 bases. Germline lookup yields CDR1 SNHLY and CDR2 FYNNEI. V dropped 4 bases and J dropped 9; count of bases not matched to a gene: 5. The CDR3 covers 14 residues. CDR3 residues: CASSVGTSGGEQFF. CDR3 in DNA: TGTGCCAGCAGTGTAGGGACTAGCGGCGGTGAGCAGTTCTTC.

Worth noting for this clonotype: Since a much larger clone is just one base distant, this may be a read error. The genes are TRBV5-5 and TRBJ2-3; D is unclear. Looked up from germline, CDR1 is SGHKS and CDR2 is YYEKEE (reference sequence). The CDR3 has 13 residues. Trimming stripped 0 bases from V and 6 bases from J, with 8 bases between. This CDR3 is CASSLGTVDTQYF. CDR3 sequence (DNA): TGTGCCAGCAGCTTGGGGACGGTGGATACGCAGTATTTT.

The chain uses TRBV30 and TRBJ2-1; D unclear. V gave up 2 bases and J gave up 9 bases, with 5 bases separating them. Germline V gene sequence: CDR1 GTSNPN, CDR2 SVGIG (reference sequence). The length of the CDR3 is 10 residues. The CDR3 spells CAWSHGEQFF. CDR3 nucleotide sequence: TGTGCCTGGAGTCATGGTGAGCAGTTCTTC.

This clonotype has at least ten counts. The V and J genes are TRBV28 and TRBJ2-7; TRBD1 might be the D (5 bases). V was trimmed by 5 bases and J by 1 base, leaving 12 bases between them. Germline V lookup: CDR1 MDHEN, CDR2 SYDVKM. This CDR3 has 14 amino acids. The DNA of the CDR3 is TGTGCCAGCAGTCCGACAGCCCCATCCTACGAGCAGTACTTC. The encoded protein is CASSPTAPSYEQYF.

This clonotype was picked up many times. The V gene is TRBV27, the J gene TRBJ2-1; 9 positions agree with TRBD2. Trimming cost V 4 bases and J 8 bases; bases outside gene matches: 9. There are 15 residues in the CDR3. Germline V gives CDR1 MNHEY, CDR2 SMNVEV (reference sequence). As DNA, the CDR3 is TGTGCCAGCAGTTGGGGATTAGCGGGAGTGGATGAGCAGTTCTTC. Amino acids: CASSWGLAGVDEQFF.

At least ten counts were recorded for this clonotype. For the CDR3, the DNA is TGTGCCAGCATTACCGGACAGGGGGATCAGCCCCAGCATTTT. Its translation: CASITGQGDQPQHF. The chain is built from TRBV6-1 and TRBJ1-5; 10 nucleotides match TRBD1. This CDR3 is built from 14 residues. V gave up 7 bases and J gave up 5 bases; unmatched junction bases: 5. Germline values: CDR1 MNHNS, CDR2 SASEGT.

This clonotype appeared once. A much larger clone is a single base away; this may be a read error. The gene calls are TRBV2 and TRBJ2-5; a possible D gene is TRBD1 (5 bases). This CDR3 has 14 residues. The germline V gene has CDR1 SNHLY and CDR2 FYNNEI. The V end was cut by 8 bases, the J end by 2 bases, with 15 bases between. Here the CDR3 DNA reads TGTGCCAGCCGAAAGGAACAGGAGCAAGAGACCCAGTACTTC. It yields the protein CASRKEQEQETQYF.

This clonotype was counted many times. The V gene is TRBV3-1, the J gene TRBJ2-2; 7 nucleotides match TRBD1. J lost 3 bases, V lost 2 bases, and 3 bases had no gene match. There are 15 residues in the CDR3. Germline loops: CDR1 LGHDT, CDR2 YNNKEL (reference sequence). CDR3 coding DNA: TGTGCCAGCAGCCAAAACGACAGGGACACCGGGGAGCTGTTTTTT. It yields the protein CASSQNDRDTGELFF.

V is TRBV3-1 and J is TRBJ1-2; D might be TRBD1 (5 bases). Germline CDR1 is LGHDT and CDR2 is YNNKEL (reference sequence). V was cut by 1 base and J by 6 bases, with 18 bases left in between. CDR3 length: 16 residues. The CDR3, as DNA: TGTGCCAGCAGCCAAGCCACCGGGGGGGGAAGGAATGGCTACACCTTC. The encoded protein is CASSQATGGGRNGYTF. The complete variable domain, with remaining parts taken from reference TRBV3-1 and TRBJ1-2, reads DTAVSQTPKYLVTQMGNDKSIKCEQNLGHDTMYWYKQDSKKFLKIMFSYNNKELIINETVPNRFSPKSPDKAHLNLHINSLELGDSAVYFCASSQATGGGRNGYTFGSGTRLTVV.

This clonotype was picked up a small number of times. The rearrangement uses TRBV29-1 and TRBJ2-3; no definite D call. Germline CDR1 is SQVTM and CDR2 is ANQGSEA. The CDR3 sequence is 11 residues long. The CDR3 protein is CRVGNTDTQYF. CDR3 coding DNA: TGCAGAGTGGGAAACACAGATACGCAGTATTTT.

This clonotype appeared many times. V is TRBV27 and J is TRBJ2-3, with D possibly matching TRBD1 (6 bases). This CDR3 comprises 13 residues. V was clipped by 6 bases and J by 4 bases, with 11 bases between them. Per the germline V gene, CDR1 is MNHEY and CDR2 is SMNVEV (reference sequence). The CDR3 region is CASSRDTPDTQYF. DNA for the CDR3: TGTGCCAGCAGCCGGGACACCCCAGATACGCAGTATTTT.

This clonotype was seen at least ten times. The chain couples TRBV11-2 to TRBJ1-1; D call uncertain. This CDR3 region has 15 residues. V lost 5 bases and J lost 4, with 17 bases in between. CDR1 and CDR2 (germline): SGHAT, FQNNGV. CDR3 sequence: CASSNNGLGGTEAFF. CDR3 bases: TGTGCCAGCAGCAACAACGGGCTGGGTGGCACTGAAGCTTTCTTT. The whole variable domain, filled in from reference TRBV11-2 and TRBJ1-1, reads EAGVAQSPRYKIIEKRQSVAFWCNPISGHATLYWYQQILGQGPKLLIQFQNNGVVDDSQLPKDRFSAERLKGVDSTLKIQPAKLEDSAVYLCASSNNGLGGTEAFFGQGTRLTVV.

This clonotype has at least ten counts. The V gene is TRBV2, the J gene TRBJ1-1; no firm D call. Germline lookup yields CDR1 SNHLY and CDR2 FYNNEI. The CDR3 spans 13 residues. Trimming left V 4 bases short and J 3 bases short, with 9 bases between. The DNA of the CDR3 is TGTGCCAGCAGTGTCAACGGCTACACTGAAGCTTTCTTT. Protein: CASSVNGYTEAFF.

This clonotype was seen a handful of times. The V call is TRBV27, the J call TRBJ2-4, with D perhaps TRBD1 or TRBD2 (6 bases each). The germline V gene encodes CDR1 MNHEY and CDR2 SMNVEV (reference sequence). CDR3 length: 14 amino acids. V gave up 0 bases and J gave up 8 bases, with 11 bases separating them. CDR3 sequence: CASSLSGGWDIQYF. The CDR3 nucleotides are TGTGCCAGCAGTTTATCGGGGGGCTGGGACATTCAGTACTTC.

V and J are TRBV2 and TRBJ2-2; TRBD1 is a possible D gene (7 bases). CDR1 SNHLY and CDR2 FYNNEI come from the germline V gene. V was pared by 4 bases and J by 6 bases, with 12 bases between. The CDR3 totals 14 residues. CDR3 residues: CASSGRGDPGELFF. CDR3 bases: TGTGCCAGCAGTGGCAGGGGGGACCCCGGGGAGCTGTTTTTT.

This clonotype came up a few times. This chain joins TRBV5-1 and TRBJ2-5; 7 bases are shared with TRBD1. The CDR3 has 14 residues. The V gene end was trimmed by 3 bases and the J gene end by 2 bases; junction bases not matched to a gene: 4. Germline assignment: CDR1 SGHRS and CDR2 YFSETQ. The CDR3 nucleotides are TGCGCCAGCAGCTCGCCGGGACAGCAAGAGACCCAGTACTTC. Translating gives CASSSPGQQETQYF.

In its sample, this clonotype was seen a few times. The V gene is TRBV28, the J gene TRBJ2-7; D is tentatively TRBD1 or TRBD2 (5 bases each). Looked up from germline, CDR1 is MDHEN and CDR2 is SYDVKM. V lost 3 bases, J lost 2 bases, and 17 bases lay in between. This CDR3 contains 16 residues. The CDR3 nucleotides read TGTGCCAGCAGTTTCGGCTTCGGGGACGCAACCTACGAGCAGTACTTC. Its translation is CASSFGFGDATYEQYF.

This clonotype occurred many times. The chain couples TRBV12-3 or TRBV12-4 to TRBJ2-7, with TRBD1 matching 8 bases. V dropped 5 bases and J dropped 0; count of bases not matched to a gene: 12. There are 17 residues in the CDR3. CDR3: CASSLTPQGASSYEQYF. Here the CDR3 DNA reads TGTGCCAGCAGTCTAACACCTCAGGGGGCCTCCTCCTACGAGCAGTACTTC.